The clone carrying this T cell receptor beta chain came up once. Its target is not known. The data derive from a study of blood T cells in healthy people across ages. PCR was performed a second time for about 7 to 12 cycles using a sample-barcoded 5' primer and a J-beta primer mix. Any given sample supplied a minimum of 3 million CDR3-containing paired-end reads. Each CDR3 protein gets one entry after TCRdb re-called the 5' RACE reads with MiXCR. The repertoire holds some 1.5 million distinct CDR3 sequences, with under 30% as singletons. Study-wide findings and caveats: While age rose, TCR beta diversity per million T cells dropped in a roughly linear way. More naive CD4+ cells and higher diversity were found in long-lived than in aged donors.

The CDR3 is 15 residues long. V was shortened by 7 bases and J by 1 base, with 13 bases between the two germline ends. The extraction recovered at least 6 micrograms of total RNA per sample. The clonotype comes from a woman between 25 and 40 years old in good health. Material for sequencing was blood. The chain links TRBV12-3 or TRBV12-4 to TRBJ2-2, with a tentative D call TRBD1 (6 bases). CDR3 amino acids: CASTRGMENTGELFF. The CDR3 DNA follows: TGTGCCAGCACGAGGGGGATGGAGAACACCGGGGAGCTGTTTTTT.